This T cell receptor beta chain was sequenced during a study of Ad26.COV2.S vaccination and SARS-CoV-2 variants. Germline V gene lookup returns CDR1 MNHEY and CDR2 SVGEGT. J was trimmed by 6 bases and V by 4 bases; bases with no gene match: 5. The CDR3 spans 13 residues. Treatment reported: 15 to 20 received Ad26.COV2.S at low or high dose, single or two shots; about 5 received placebo; per-sample allocation not given. Sampling took place 63 days after the first vaccine or placebo injection. The protocol was immunoSEQ multiplex PCR, while the TCRdb copy is restricted to in-frame clones and leaves out a portion. The sample carries about 350,000 clones, around 87% recorded once.

The source is a person aged 18-65 years who received the Ad26.COV2.S COVID-19 vaccine or a placebo. The sample consisted of peripheral blood, taken in a trial of Ad26.COV2.S vaccine versus placebo. This sequence joins TRBV6-2 or TRBV6-3 and TRBJ2-5, with 7 bases matching TRBD2. The CDR3 coding sequence is TGTGCCAGCAGTTCCTCGGGGGGTCAGACCCAGTACTTC. This translates into CASSSSGGQTQYF.